Shown below are 3 T cell receptor beta chains from a single sample sequenced in a study. The TRBV12-4/TRBJ1-2 clonotypes were amplified using barcode primers with ligated adaptors. TCRdb re-called the multiplex PCR reads through MiXCR, storing one row per CDR3 protein. This repertoire shows several hundred distinct CDR3 sequences, around 3.6% found once; its top ten account for around a third. Cells sorted as Tregs were CD4+, CD25+ and CD127-/low. The sample was Tregs sorted from blood. These receptors all stem from a female donor with breast cancer.

By share, this clonotype counts as medium-sized (0.01 to 0.1%). The chain carries TRBV12-3 or TRBV12-4 and TRBJ1-2; TRBD1 matches 7 bases. Germline trimming cut 2 bases from V and 7 bases from J; bases unmatched to any gene: 7. The CDR3 covers 14 residues. The chain's CDR3 is CASSLNRGAGGYTF. DNA for the CDR3: TGTGCCAGCAGTTTAAACAGGGGTGCGGGTGGCTACACCTTC.

This clonotype rates as medium-sized. V and J are TRBV12-3 or TRBV12-4 and TRBJ1-2; 7 bases agree with TRBD1. CDR3 length: 14 residues. V lost 5 bases to trimming and J lost 5 bases; unmatched junction nucleotides: 8. CDR3 residues: CASSQQGNRYGYTF. CDR3 DNA: TGTGCCAGCAGTCAACAGGGGAATAGGTATGGCTACACCTTC.

This clonotype is labeled medium-sized. The V gene is TRBV12-3 or TRBV12-4, the J gene TRBJ1-2, with a weak D call TRBD1 (6 bases). V lost 6 bases, J lost 6 bases, and 17 bases lay in between. This CDR3 comprises 14 residues. In nucleotides, the CDR3 is TGTGCCAGCAGACTTAGTTCAGGGGAGGATGGCTACACCTTC. This gives the protein CASRLSSGEDGYTF.